This TCR beta chain stems from a study of CD8+CD57+ T cells in acquired aplastic anemia. The V and J ends lost 5 bases and 10 bases respectively, with 17 bases between them. The germline gives CDR1 MNHNS, CDR2 SASEGT. The CDR3 is 14 amino acids. TCR beta VDJ combinations and CDR3 sequences were profiled from genomic DNA. TCRdb called the reads again in MiXCR, with one record for every CDR3 protein. Among about 180,000 distinct CDR3 sequences, roughly half were seen once, and the ten largest hold around 2.7%. Study findings and constraints: Researchers report that around 30 CD8+ CDR3 sequences appeared in both patients and controls.

Turning to this clonotype: Antigen specificity is unknown. A clone one base away is much larger, so this may be a read error.

The clonotype was recovered from a human donor in good health. The chain has TRBV6-1 and TRBJ1-4; D ambiguous. The sequenced sample consisted of sorted CD4+, CD8+, or CD8+CD57+ T cells (not recorded which) from PBMCs. In DNA, the CDR3 is TGTGCCAGCAGTCCTGGCTTGGCTCATGGAAAACTGTTTTTT. This translates into CASSPGLAHGKLFF.